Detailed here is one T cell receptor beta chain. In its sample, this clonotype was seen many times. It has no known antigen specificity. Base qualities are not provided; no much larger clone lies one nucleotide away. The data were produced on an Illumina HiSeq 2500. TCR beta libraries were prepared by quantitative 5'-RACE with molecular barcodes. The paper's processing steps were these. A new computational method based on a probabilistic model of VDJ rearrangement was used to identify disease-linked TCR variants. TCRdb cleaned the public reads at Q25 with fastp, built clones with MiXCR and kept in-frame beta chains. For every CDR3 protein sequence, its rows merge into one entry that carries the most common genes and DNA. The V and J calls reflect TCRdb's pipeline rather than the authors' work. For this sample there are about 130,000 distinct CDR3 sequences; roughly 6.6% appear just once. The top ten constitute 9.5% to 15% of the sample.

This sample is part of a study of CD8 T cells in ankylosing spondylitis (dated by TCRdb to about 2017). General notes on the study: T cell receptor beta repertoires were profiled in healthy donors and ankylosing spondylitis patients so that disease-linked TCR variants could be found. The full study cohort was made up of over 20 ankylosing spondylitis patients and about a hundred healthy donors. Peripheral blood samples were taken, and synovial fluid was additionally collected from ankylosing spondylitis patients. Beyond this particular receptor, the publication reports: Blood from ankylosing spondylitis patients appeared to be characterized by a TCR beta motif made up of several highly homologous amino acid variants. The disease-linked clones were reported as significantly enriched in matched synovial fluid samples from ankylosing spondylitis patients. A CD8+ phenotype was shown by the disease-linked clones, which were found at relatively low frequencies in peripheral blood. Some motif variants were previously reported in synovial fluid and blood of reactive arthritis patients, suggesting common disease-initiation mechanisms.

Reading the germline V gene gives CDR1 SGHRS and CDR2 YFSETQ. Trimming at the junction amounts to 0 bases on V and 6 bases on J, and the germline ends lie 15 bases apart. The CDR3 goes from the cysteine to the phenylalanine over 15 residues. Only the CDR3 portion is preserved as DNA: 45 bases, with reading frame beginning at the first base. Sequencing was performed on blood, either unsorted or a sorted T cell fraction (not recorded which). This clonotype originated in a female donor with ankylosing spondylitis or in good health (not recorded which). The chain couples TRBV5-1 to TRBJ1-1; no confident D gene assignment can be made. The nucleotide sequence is TGCGCCAGCAGCTTGGGGACGGATCCCTCCGCTGAAGCTTTCTTT. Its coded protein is CASSLGTDPSAEAFF. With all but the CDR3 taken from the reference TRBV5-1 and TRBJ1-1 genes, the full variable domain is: KAGVTQTPRYLIKTRGQQVTLSCSPISGHRSVSWYQQTPGQGLQFLFEYFSETQRNKGNFPGRFSGRQFSNSRSEMNVSTLELGDSALYLCASSLGTDPSAEAFFGQGTRLTVV.